This T cell receptor (beta chain) comes out of a study of human T cells and chemical hapten exposure. About the research overall: Small volume differences among pooled libraries mainly caused per-sample TCR yield variation. Study-level points and caveats: There was no change with DPC sensitization in TCRs above 1 in 1000 frequency.

Sample time point: healthy volunteer bleed at 6 weeks. The template was total RNA from unfractionated whole blood. CDR3 length: 13 amino acids. Germline V gives CDR1 MNHEY, CDR2 SVGAGI. V was pared by 2 bases and J by 5 bases, with 9 bases between. This clonotype was counted many times. Its antigen remains unknown. Unique molecular identifiers were affixed to discrete cDNA molecules within the library. Each CDR3 protein gets one entry after TCRdb re-called the RACE reads with MiXCR. This table has 30,000 to 35,000 distinct CDR3 sequences, roughly 5.5% appearing once. The sequencing input was whole blood. The receptor was derived from a human donor in good health. Some clones in this sample may be carry-over from other donors' samples. The chain has TRBV6-5 and TRBJ1-2; a weak D match, TRBD1 (6 bases). DNA for the CDR3: TGTGCCAGCAGTTACGGACAGAGTTATGGCTACACCTTC. This codes for CASSYGQSYGYTF.